This TCR beta chain originates from a study of blood T cell repertoires in COVID-19 (dated by TCRdb to 2018 to 2021). As for the study more broadly: Samples covering the acute and convalescent phases of COVID-19 were provided by collaborators in the United States, Italy and Spain. The material from the prospective study consisted of cDNA or gDNA derived from T cells, B-cell-depleted T cells, or PBMCs. The dataset comprised deeply sampled blood TCRbeta repertoires from subjects exposed to, actively infected with, or recovered from COVID-19. The repertoires were made available in a free public database intended to serve as a resource for research on the immune response to SARS-CoV-2. The samples were drawn from two sources: the first 160 participants of the ongoing ImmuneRACE study, and 950 to 1,500 subjects contributed by 6 global collaborators. A de-identified subject ID, COVID-19 status, age in years and sex were almost always included in the sample metadata. HLA class I and class II types, where available, came from metadata supplied by the sample provider rather than from assay-based typing.

Concerning this clone: This receptor's antigen is unknown. Base-call qualities are not available, and no considerably larger clone is one nucleotide away.

In the prospective study, participants were about 18 to 95 years old, resided in 20 to 30 geographic areas of the United States, and were enrolled through a virtual design. In the prospective study, cohorts were assigned on the basis of participant-reported clinical history obtained from a screening survey and a study questionnaire. Recovered participants in ImmuneRACE Cohort 3 were defined as having two consecutive negative NP/OP PCR tests, clearance from a healthcare professional, or resolution of symptoms. In the prospective study, whole blood, serum and a nasopharyngeal or oropharyngeal swab were collected from each participant by mobile phlebotomists. Participants in the prospective study had the option to provide additional blood draws and questionnaires over a roughly two-month period. Prospective study blood samples were shipped either frozen or at room temperature before DNA extraction.

Spanning cysteine to phenylalanine, the CDR3 consists of 14 amino acids. The CDR3 DNA has 42 bases and is translated from base 1. V lost 6 bases and J lost 4 bases; the stretch between them is 15 bases long. The germline V gene (reference sequence) yields LNHDA for CDR1 and SQIVND for CDR2. Broad study findings and their caveats: How much clinical and demographic metadata was included differed by source and by participant, and the metadata was provided uncurated.

TCRbeta CDR3 regions were amplified from genomic DNA using the immunoSEQ Assay, a bias-controlled multiplex PCR. In the authors' own workflow: The number of nucleated cells in each sample was estimated by amplification of reference gene primers within the assay. To quantify the absolute abundance of each unique TCRbeta CDR3 rearrangement, sequence reads were collapsed and filtered. For each sample, productive Simpson clonality was calculated by taking the square root of Simpson's diversity index across productive rearrangements. TCRdb took over this immuneACCESS table, retaining in-frame rearrangements with V and J assigned. Such tables are incomplete; in checked studies, under half of the missing clones stem from an unresolved V gene, and the remainder is unexplained. The DNA was the basis for D and trimming; V, J and clone size are from that table. The sample profile shows about 170,000 clones; approximately 87% of them were found once. The top ten clonotypes cover 3.5% to 5% of the sample.

The rearranged chain carries TRBV19 and TRBJ1-2; a weak D assignment points to TRBD1 (5 bases agree). Sample: PBMCs or T cells enriched from blood (not recorded which). The origin of this receptor is a woman aged 45-59 years who had recovered from COVID-19. The CDR3 reads as follows: CASRSSGGFYGYTF. The DNA is as follows: TGTGCCAGTAGATCTTCCGGGGGGTTCTATGGCTACACCTTC.